This T cell receptor (beta chain) was sequenced during a study of blood T cell repertoires in COVID-19. How the authors handled the data: For nucleated cells, counts were estimated from reference gene primer amplification. Generated by immunoSEQ multiplex PCR, the TCRdb table keeps only in-frame clones and is missing some. From that table come the V and J calls and clone size; the DNA was used to work out D and trimming. In the table there are approximately 500,000 clones, roughly 88% of which are singletons. Study members were between roughly 18 and 100 years old and lived in over 20 US regions. This CDR3 contains 16 residues. Germline V lookup: CDR1 LNHDA, CDR2 SQIVND (reference sequence). The ends lost 5 bases at V and 5 bases at J; junction bases unmatched: 10.

This clonotype was obtained from a woman aged 35 to 49 who had recovered from COVID-19. The chain recombines TRBV19 with TRBJ1-2, with 11 bases fitting TRBD1. The sequenced sample consisted of PBMCs or T cells enriched from blood (not recorded which). In DNA, the CDR3 is TGTGCCAGTAGTGTACGGACAGGGGGCGTATGGTATGGCTACACCTTC. The encoded protein is CASSVRTGGVWYGYTF.